A selection of T cell receptor beta chains follows, all from one sample in a study of T cells after yellow fever vaccination. TCRdb itself ran the 5' RACE reads through MiXCR, one entry per CDR3 protein. The table has 500,000 to 650,000 distinct CDR3 sequences, about 17% seen once; the top ten hold around 15%. The sample here was PBMCs, taken 4 to 5 days after the first yellow fever vaccination. These receptors came from a man younger than 35 who received the YFV17D yellow fever vaccine. Both conserved end residues are part of each CDR3. Each record gives: D gene, clone size, V gene, J gene, CDR3 protein, CDR3 DNA. The D gene is left open where the match is weak. Clone size appears in some rows only: once, few, many, or a class for an expanded clone.

>NA|few|TRBV5-1|TRBJ2-1
CASSLADQGTEQFF
TGCGCCAGCAGCTTGGCCGACCAGGGCACTGAGCAGTTCTTC
>TRBD1|NA|TRBV29-1|TRBJ2-1
CSVEYLVGQGPFEQFF
TGCAGCGTTGAATACCTAGTCGGACAGGGGCCTTTTGAGCAGTTCTTC
>NA|many|TRBV20-1|TRBJ2-7
CSASPNRLGDYEQYF
TGCAGTGCTTCACCAAACCGGCTAGGGGACTACGAGCAGTACTTC
>NA|NA|TRBV7-8|TRBJ1-2
CASSLNDRKGGYTF
TGTGCCAGCAGCTTAAATGACAGGAAGGGCGGCTACACCTTC
>NA|few|TRBV7-9|TRBJ2-2
CASSLGVPMNTGELFF
TGTGCCAGCAGCTTAGGGGTACCGATGAACACCGGGGAGCTGTTTTTT
>TRBD2|NA|TRBV11-1|TRBJ2-1
CASSLRVRRGGRDHDNEQFF
TGTGCCAGCAGCTTACGGGTTCGGCGGGGGGGCCGGGACCACGACAATGAGCAGTTCTTC
>NA|few|TRBV7-6|TRBJ2-5
CASSLDPGQPETQYF
TGTGCCAGCAGCTTAGACCCTGGACAGCCAGAGACCCAGTACTTC
>TRBD2|few|TRBV11-2|TRBJ2-3
CASSSRDGGGVTDTQYF
TGTGCCAGCAGCTCTCGAGATGGCGGGGGGGTAACAGATACGCAGTATTTT
>TRBD1|few|TRBV18|TRBJ1-4
CASSPQAGQVEKLFF
TGTGCCAGCTCACCACAAGCGGGACAGGTGGAAAAACTGTTTTTT
>TRBD2|few|TRBV4-1|TRBJ2-7
CASSHRTSGGDEQYF
TGCGCCAGCAGCCACCGGACTAGCGGGGGAGACGAGCAGTACTTC
>TRBD1|NA|TRBV19|TRBJ1-2
CASSATGGEPYGYTF
TGTGCCAGTAGCGCGACAGGGGGCGAACCCTATGGCTACACCTTC
>NA|NA|TRBV4-1|TRBJ1-2
CASSQGARRQRASRNYGYTF
TGCGCCAGCAGCCAAGGGGCACGGCGGCAGCGGGCAAGTAGAAACTATGGCTACACCTTC
>NA|few|TRBV25-1|TRBJ1-1
CASSELTAYMNTEAFF
TGTGCCAGCAGTGAACTCACAGCCTATATGAACACTGAAGCTTTCTTT
>TRBD2|NA|TRBV11-2|TRBJ2-1
CASSQRRRGGLSYNEQFF
TGTGCCAGCAGCCAGAGACGGCGGGGGGGCCTCTCCTACAATGAGCAGTTCTTC
>NA|few|TRBV25-1|TRBJ2-1
CASSGGPYNEQFF
TGTGCCAGCAGTGGGGGCCCCTACAATGAGCAGTTCTTC
>TRBD1|NA|TRBV20-1|TRBJ2-6
CSARGTGGPGANVLTF
TGCAGTGCTAGGGGGACAGGGGGCCCTGGGGCCAACGTCCTGACTTTC
>TRBD2|NA|TRBV5-1|TRBJ2-1
CASSLSGTSGGPDEQFF
TGCGCCAGCAGCTTGTCCGGGACTAGCGGGGGGCCGGATGAGCAGTTCTTC